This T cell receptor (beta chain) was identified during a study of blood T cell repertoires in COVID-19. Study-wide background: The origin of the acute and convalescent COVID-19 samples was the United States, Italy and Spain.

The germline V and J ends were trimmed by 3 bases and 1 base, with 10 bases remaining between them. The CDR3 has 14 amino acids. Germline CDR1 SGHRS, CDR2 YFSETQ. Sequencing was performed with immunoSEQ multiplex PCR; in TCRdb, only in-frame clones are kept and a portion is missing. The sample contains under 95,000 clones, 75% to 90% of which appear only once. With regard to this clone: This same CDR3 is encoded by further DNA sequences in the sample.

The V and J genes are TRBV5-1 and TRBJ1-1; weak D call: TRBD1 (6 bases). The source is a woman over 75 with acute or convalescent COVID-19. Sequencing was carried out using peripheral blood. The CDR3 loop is CASSSRTANTEAFF. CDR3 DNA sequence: TGCGCCAGCAGCTCTCGGACAGCGAACACTGAAGCTTTCTTT. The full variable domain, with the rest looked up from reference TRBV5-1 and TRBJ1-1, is KAGVTQTPRYLIKTRGQQVTLSCSPISGHRSVSWYQQTPGQGLQFLFEYFSETQRNKGNFPGRFSGRQFSNSRSEMNVSTLELGDSALYLCASSSRTANTEAFFGQGTRLTVV.